This T cell receptor (beta chain) was profiled in a study of PD-L1 blockade in urothelial cancer. Study summary: Males with bladder-origin urothelial cancer made up about 85% of the roughly 29 patients. Blood yielded a median of around 150,000 T cells per sample.

Study-wide results and caveats: Where pretreatment blood TCR clonality fell below the median, better survival was predicted.

Time point indicated: peripheral blood 6 weeks after treatment start. PCRs each included synthetic TCR analog templates spiked in. Produced via immunoSEQ multiplex PCR; TCRdb's table is partial and in-frame only. This sample has 50,000 to 60,000 clones; 88% occur once, and the top ten carry roughly 2.5%. There are 14 residues in the CDR3. With regard to this clone: The target antigen is unknown.

This TCR came from a man between 60 and 75 years old with urothelial cancer. The sample was PBMCs, taken around atezolizumab (anti-PD-L1) treatment. This rearrangement joins TRBV1 to TRBJ2-5; the listed D gene, TRBD2, was not tested against the DNA. TRBV1 is given as a pseudogene. The DNA of the CDR3 is TGCACCAGCAGCCTAGGGGGGGCCGGGGAGACCCAGTACTTC. Protein product: CTSSLGGAGETQYF.